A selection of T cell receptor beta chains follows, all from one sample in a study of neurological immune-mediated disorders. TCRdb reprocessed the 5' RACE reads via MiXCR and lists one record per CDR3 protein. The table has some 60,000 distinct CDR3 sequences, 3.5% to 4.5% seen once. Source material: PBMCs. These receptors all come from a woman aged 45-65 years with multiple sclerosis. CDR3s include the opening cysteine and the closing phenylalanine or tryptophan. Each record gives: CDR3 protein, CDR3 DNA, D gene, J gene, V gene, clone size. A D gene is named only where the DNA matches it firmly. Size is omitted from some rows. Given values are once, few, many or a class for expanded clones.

CASSQEEGRGLTDTQYF TGCGCCAGCAGCCAAGAGGAGGGAAGAGGCTTAACAGATACGCAGTATTTT - TRBJ2-3 TRBV4-3 many
CSARDPRAGNTIYF TGCAGTGCTAGAGATCCCAGGGCAGGAAACACCATATATTTT - TRBJ1-3 TRBV20-1 many
CASSWGVLSPLHF TGCGCCAGCAGTTGGGGGGTTTTGTCACCCCTCCACTTT - TRBJ1-6 TRBV4-3 many
CASSLWAEETQYF TGTGCCAGCAGCTTGTGGGCAGAAGAGACCCAGTACTTC - TRBJ2-5 TRBV5-5 many
CASSPPPGTEAFF TGTGCCAGCAGCCCCCCACCAGGGACTGAAGCTTTCTTT - TRBJ1-1 TRBV7-2 many
CAISSGQEKLSTDTQYF TGTGCCATCAGCTCCGGACAGGAGAAGTTGAGCACAGATACGCAGTATTTT TRBD1 TRBJ2-3 TRBV10-3 many
CASSLAVGPYEQYF TGTGCCAGCAGCTTAGCGGTCGGCCCCTACGAGCAGTACTTC - TRBJ2-7 TRBV7-2 many
CASSLYGQSTDTQYF TGTGCCAGCAGCTTATACGGACAGAGCACAGATACGCAGTATTTT - TRBJ2-3 TRBV7-2 many
CASSPGPNTEAFF TGCGCCAGCAGCCCAGGTCCGAACACTGAAGCTTTCTTT - TRBJ1-1 TRBV5-1 many
CAISEYGGTTSPQAQFF TGTGCCATCAGTGAGTACGGGGGGACTACTTCCCCGCAAGCGCAGTTCTTC TRBD2 TRBJ2-1 TRBV10-3 many
CASSLAGNTGELFF TGCGCCAGCAGCTTGGCCGGGAACACCGGGGAGCTGTTTTTT - TRBJ2-2 TRBV5-1 many
CASSLDGGRNSPLHF TGTGCCAGCAGTCTAGACGGGGGGCGGAATTCACCCCTCCACTTT - TRBJ1-6 TRBV6-1 many
CASSYLTRARRTEAFF TGCGCCAGCAGCTACCTTACCCGGGCCCGGCGGACTGAAGCTTTCTTT - TRBJ1-1 TRBV5-1 many
CSASLNSGTGGFNEQFF TGCAGTGCTAGCCTTAATTCCGGGACAGGGGGCTTCAATGAGCAGTTCTTC TRBD1 TRBJ2-1 TRBV20-1 many
CSASYGRQGGGKLFF TGCAGTGCTAGTTATGGCCGGCAGGGAGGCGGAAAACTGTTTTTT - TRBJ1-4 TRBV20-1 many
CATSETTGIGDQPQNF TGTGCCACCAGTGAAACTACAGGGATTGGAGATCAGCCCCAGAATTTT - TRBJ1-5 TRBV24-1 many
CASSQDGTSYEQYF TGTGCCAGCAGCCAAGATGGGACTAGCTACGAGCAGTACTTC TRBD2 TRBJ2-7 TRBV3-1 many
CASSLGLIDEQFF TGTGCCAGCAGCTTAGGGCTTATCGATGAGCAGTTCTTC - TRBJ2-1 TRBV7-2 many
CASSKGLAVNNEQFF TGCGCCAGCAGCAAGGGACTAGCGGTTAACAATGAGCAGTTCTTC TRBD2 TRBJ2-1 TRBV5-1 many
CASTVGTSGLRNEQFF TGTGCCAGCACCGTCGGGACTAGCGGTTTGAGAAATGAGCAGTTCTTC TRBD2 TRBJ2-1 TRBV13 -
CASTDSNSGANVLTF TGCGCCAGCACCGACAGTAACTCTGGGGCCAACGTCCTGACTTTC - TRBJ2-6 TRBV5-1 many
CASSQEVLAGYTDTQYF TGTGCCAGCAGCCAAGAAGTGCTAGCGGGGTACACAGATACGCAGTATTTT TRBD2 TRBJ2-3 TRBV3-1 many
CSARPGGSGNQPQHF TGCAGTGCTAGGCCGGGGGGGTCTGGCAATCAGCCCCAGCATTTT - TRBJ1-5 TRBV20-1 many
CASSQTGSYEQYF TGTGCCAGCAGCCAGACAGGGTCCTACGAGCAGTACTTC TRBD1 TRBJ2-7 TRBV14 many
CASSWDRATEAFF TGCGCCAGCAGCTGGGACAGGGCCACTGAAGCTTTCTTT TRBD1 TRBJ1-1 TRBV5-1 many
CSGTSGPHTDTQYF TGCAGCGGGACTAGCGGTCCCCACACAGATACGCAGTATTTT TRBD2 TRBJ2-3 TRBV29-1 many
CSAGTSGSSYNEQFF TGCAGTGCTGGGACTAGCGGGAGCTCCTACAATGAGCAGTTCTTC TRBD2 TRBJ2-1 TRBV20-1 -
CASGLQPYEQYF TGTGCCAGCGGTCTACAGCCTTACGAGCAGTACTTC - TRBJ2-7 TRBV3-1 many
CSARPQGTGGYTF TGCAGTGCTAGACCACAGGGAACGGGTGGCTACACCTTC - TRBJ1-2 TRBV20-1 many
CSAAGLANEQYF TGCAGCGCCGCGGGACTAGCGAACGAGCAGTACTTC TRBD2 TRBJ2-7 TRBV29-1 -
CASSFHRAPNTGELFF TGTGCCAGCAGCTTTCACAGGGCCCCGAACACCGGGGAGCTGTTTTTT - TRBJ2-2 TRBV5-5 many
CSASGILAGYYEQYF TGCAGTGCTAGTGGGATACTAGCGGGATACTACGAGCAGTACTTC TRBD2 TRBJ2-7 TRBV20-1 many
CASSPTGTGNTIYF TGTGCCAGCAGTCCCACAGGGACTGGAAACACCATATATTTT - TRBJ1-3 TRBV7-2 few
CASSRPGAATNEQFF TGTGCCAGCAGCCGACCCGGCGCGGCCACCAATGAGCAGTTCTTC - TRBJ2-1 TRBV7-9 many
CASSQQGRRDYGYTF TGTGCCAGCAGCCAACAGGGAAGGCGAGACTATGGCTACACCTTC - TRBJ1-2 TRBV14 -
CATSRDYDRGYEQYF TGTGCCACCAGCAGAGATTACGACAGAGGATACGAGCAGTACTTC - TRBJ2-7 TRBV15 -
CASSLARDSPPTNTEAFF TGTGCCAGCAGCTTAGCCAGGGACAGCCCCCCTACGAACACTGAAGCTTTCTTT TRBD1 TRBJ1-1 TRBV7-8 many
CTALTGGFGYTF TGCACAGCACTGACAGGGGGCTTCGGCTACACCTTC TRBD1 TRBJ1-2 TRBV20-1 many
CASSLDSGGGNEQFF TGTGCCAGCAGCTTAGACTCCGGGGGCGGGAATGAGCAGTTCTTC - TRBJ2-1 TRBV7-2 few
CASSLSGMGELFF TGTGCCAGCAGCTTATCCGGTATGGGGGAGCTGTTTTTT - TRBJ2-2 TRBV7-2 many
CASSDSGSSGANVLTF TGTGCCAGCAGTGATAGCGGGAGCTCTGGGGCCAACGTCCTGACTTTC TRBD2 TRBJ2-6 TRBV6-4 many
CSARERAGWSTDTQYF TGCAGTGCTAGAGAAAGAGCGGGGTGGAGCACAGATACGCAGTATTTT TRBD2 TRBJ2-3 TRBV20-1 many
CASSSHPNTGELFF TGTGCCAGCAGCTCCCACCCGAACACCGGGGAGCTGTTTTTT - TRBJ2-2 TRBV7-3 -
CATSDLTSGGPDEQFF TGTGCCACCAGTGACCTGACTAGCGGGGGCCCCGATGAGCAGTTCTTC TRBD2 TRBJ2-1 TRBV24-1 many
CSAMTGGVVYEQYF TGCAGTGCCATGACAGGGGGAGTAGTCTACGAGCAGTACTTC TRBD1 TRBJ2-7 TRBV20-1 many